This T cell receptor (beta chain) was sequenced during a study of T cell responses to AZD1222 COVID-19 vaccine. The CDR3 has 14 amino acids. The J segment lost 6 bases and the V segment lost 5 bases, leaving 5 bases of the junction unmatched. Looked up from germline, CDR1 is KGHDR and CDR2 is SFDVKD. Libraries were prepared by immunoSEQ multiplex PCR; TCRdb keeps only in-frame clonotypes and omits some of them. The sample consists of approximately 100,000 clones, 85% to 90% of them appearing once. This chain uses TRBV24-1 with TRBJ2-2; TRBD1 matches 7 bases. The source material was peripheral blood, sampled on day 0 of AZD1222 vaccination. This TCR came from an adult in good health. The DNA of the CDR3 is TGTGCCACCAGTGGCCTTACAGGGGCCGGGGAGCTGTTTTTT. It codes for CATSGLTGAGELFF.